This T cell receptor beta chain comes out of a study of cytomegalovirus exposure and HLA in healthy donors. PCR was performed using 60 Vbeta and 13 Jbeta primers. Here immunoSEQ multiplex PCR was the method, and the copy in TCRdb shows in-frame clones only, minus some. The sample holds 75,000 to 100,000 clones; around 73% are singletons and the top ten take around 3%. Notes on this clone: This sample includes further DNA sequences coding for the same CDR3.

Germline assignment: CDR1 SQVTM and CDR2 ANQGSEA. The CDR3 contains 12 residues. With 5 bases clipped from V and 2 bases from J, the junction kept 3 bases outside the gene matches. The material sequenced was PBMCs. This clonotype originated in a man aged 35 to 55 in good health and CMV-seronegative. The chain links TRBV29-1 to TRBJ2-7; 7 nucleotides match TRBD1. The CDR3 sequence: CSVRQGPYEQYF. CDR3 DNA: TGCAGCGTTCGACAGGGACCCTACGAGCAGTACTTC.